This T cell receptor (beta chain) was identified during a study of beta chain features in type 1 diabetes. This clone was recorded a few times. The whole isolated RNA underwent reverse transcription, so sequencing captured expressed TCRB transcripts. Clones were read by immunoSEQ multiplex PCR, and TCRdb kept only the in-frame ones, dropping some. Found here are around 240,000 clones, over 8.5% of them singletons; the top ten hold just under 0.035%. V was clipped by 0 bases and J by 0 bases; unmatched bases: 0. Germline CDR1 is SGHRS and CDR2 is YFSETQ. The CDR3 is 15 residues long. Sequenced material: naive CD4+ T cells from blood. This chain connects TRBV5-1 to TRBJ2-5, with TRBD2 identical over 9 bases. The sequence was obtained from a young woman in good health. The CDR3 spells CASSLGLADQETQYF. The DNA of the CDR3 is TGCGCCAGCAGCTTGGGACTAGCGGACCAAGAGACCCAGTACTTC. Variable domain in full (rest from reference TRBV5-1 and TRBJ2-5): KAGVTQTPRYLIKTRGQQVTLSCSPISGHRSVSWYQQTPGQGLQFLFEYFSETQRNKGNFPGRFSGRQFSNSRSEMNVSTLELGDSALYLCASSLGLADQETQYFGPGTRLLVL.